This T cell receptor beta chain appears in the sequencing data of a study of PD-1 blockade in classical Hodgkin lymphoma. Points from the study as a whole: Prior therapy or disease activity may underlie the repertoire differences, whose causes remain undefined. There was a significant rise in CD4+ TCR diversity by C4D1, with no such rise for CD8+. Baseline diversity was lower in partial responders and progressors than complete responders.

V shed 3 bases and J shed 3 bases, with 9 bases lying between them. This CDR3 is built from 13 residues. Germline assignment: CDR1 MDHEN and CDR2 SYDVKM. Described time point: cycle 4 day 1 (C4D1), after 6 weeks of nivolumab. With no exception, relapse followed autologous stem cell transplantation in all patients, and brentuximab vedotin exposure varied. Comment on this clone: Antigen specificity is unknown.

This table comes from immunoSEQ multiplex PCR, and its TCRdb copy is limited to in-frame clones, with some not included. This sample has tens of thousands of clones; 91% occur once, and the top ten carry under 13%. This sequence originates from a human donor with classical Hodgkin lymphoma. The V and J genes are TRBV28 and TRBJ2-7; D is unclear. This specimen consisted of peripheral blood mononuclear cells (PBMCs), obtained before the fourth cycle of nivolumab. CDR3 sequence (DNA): TGTGCCAGCAGTTTTCCCATGAGCTACGAGCAGTACTTC. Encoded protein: CASSFPMSYEQYF.